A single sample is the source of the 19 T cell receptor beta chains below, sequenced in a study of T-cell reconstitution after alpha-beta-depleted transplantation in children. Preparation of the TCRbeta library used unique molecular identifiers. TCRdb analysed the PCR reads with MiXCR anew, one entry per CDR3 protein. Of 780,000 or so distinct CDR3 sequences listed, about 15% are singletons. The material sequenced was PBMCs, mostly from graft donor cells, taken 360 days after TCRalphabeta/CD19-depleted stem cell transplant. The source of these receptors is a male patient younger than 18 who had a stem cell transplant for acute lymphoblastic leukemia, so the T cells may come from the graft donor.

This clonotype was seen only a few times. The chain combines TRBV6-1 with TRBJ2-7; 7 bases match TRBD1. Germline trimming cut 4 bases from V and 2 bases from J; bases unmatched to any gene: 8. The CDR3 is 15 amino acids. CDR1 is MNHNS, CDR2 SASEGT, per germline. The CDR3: CASSAYPGTAYEQYF. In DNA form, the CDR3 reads TGTGCCAGCAGTGCGTATCCCGGGACAGCCTACGAGCAGTACTTC.

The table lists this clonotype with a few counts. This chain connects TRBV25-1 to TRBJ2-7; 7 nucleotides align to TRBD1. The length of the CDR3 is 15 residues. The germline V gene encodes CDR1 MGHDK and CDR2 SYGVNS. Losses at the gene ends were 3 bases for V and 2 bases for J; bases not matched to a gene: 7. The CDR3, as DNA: TGTGCCAGCAGTGATCGGTGGACAGGAACCTACGAGCAGTACTTC. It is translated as CASSDRWTGTYEQYF.

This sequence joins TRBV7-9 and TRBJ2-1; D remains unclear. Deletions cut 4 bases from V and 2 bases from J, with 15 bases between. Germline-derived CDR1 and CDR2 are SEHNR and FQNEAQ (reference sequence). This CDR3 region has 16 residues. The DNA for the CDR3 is TGTGCCAGCAGCTCACTTGACCCCTTGACCTACAATGAGCAGTTCTTC. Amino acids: CASSSLDPLTYNEQFF.

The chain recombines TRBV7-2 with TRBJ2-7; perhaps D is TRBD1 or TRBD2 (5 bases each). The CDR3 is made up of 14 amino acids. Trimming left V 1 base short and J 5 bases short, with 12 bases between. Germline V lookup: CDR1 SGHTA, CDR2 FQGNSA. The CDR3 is CASSLGGVPDEQYF. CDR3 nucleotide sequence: TGTGCCAGCAGCTTAGGAGGGGTGCCAGACGAGCAGTACTTC.

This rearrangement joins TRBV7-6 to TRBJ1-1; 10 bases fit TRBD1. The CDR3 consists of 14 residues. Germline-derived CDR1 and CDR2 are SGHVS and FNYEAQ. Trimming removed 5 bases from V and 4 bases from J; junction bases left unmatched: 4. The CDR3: CASSQGTGATEAFF. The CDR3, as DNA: TGTGCCAGCAGCCAAGGGACAGGGGCCACTGAAGCTTTCTTT.

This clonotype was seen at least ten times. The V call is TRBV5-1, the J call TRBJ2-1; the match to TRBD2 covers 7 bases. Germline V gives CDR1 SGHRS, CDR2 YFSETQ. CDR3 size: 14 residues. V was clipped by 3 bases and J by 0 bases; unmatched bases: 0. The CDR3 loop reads CASSWTSSYNEQFF. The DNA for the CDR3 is TGCGCCAGCAGCTGGACTAGCTCCTACAATGAGCAGTTCTTC. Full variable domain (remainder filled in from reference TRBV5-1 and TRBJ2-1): KAGVTQTPRYLIKTRGQQVTLSCSPISGHRSVSWYQQTPGQGLQFLFEYFSETQRNKGNFPGRFSGRQFSNSRSEMNVSTLELGDSALYLCASSWTSSYNEQFFGPGTRLTVL.

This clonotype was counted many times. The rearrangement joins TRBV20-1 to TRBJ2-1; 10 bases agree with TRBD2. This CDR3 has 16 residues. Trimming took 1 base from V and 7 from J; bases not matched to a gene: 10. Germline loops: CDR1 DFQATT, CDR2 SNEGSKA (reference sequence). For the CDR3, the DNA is TGCAGTGCTAGAGGGAAGGGGACTAGCGATAATAATGAGCAGTTCTTC. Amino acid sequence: CSARGKGTSDNNEQFF.

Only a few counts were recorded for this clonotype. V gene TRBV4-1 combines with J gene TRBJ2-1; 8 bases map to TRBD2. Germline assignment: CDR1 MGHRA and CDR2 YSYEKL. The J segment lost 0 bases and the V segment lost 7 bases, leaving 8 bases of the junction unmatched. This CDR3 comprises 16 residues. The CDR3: CASTSLAGPSYNEQFF. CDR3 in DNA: TGCGCCAGCACCAGCCTAGCGGGTCCCTCCTACAATGAGCAGTTCTTC.

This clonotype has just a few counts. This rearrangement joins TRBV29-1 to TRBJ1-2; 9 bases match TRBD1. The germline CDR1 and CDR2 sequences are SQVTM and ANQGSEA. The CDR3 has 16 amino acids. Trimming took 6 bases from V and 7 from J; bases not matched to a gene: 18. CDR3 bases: TGCAGCGTGGGATCCGGGACAGGGAACGATTATCGTGGCTACACCTTC. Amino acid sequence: CSVGSGTGNDYRGYTF.

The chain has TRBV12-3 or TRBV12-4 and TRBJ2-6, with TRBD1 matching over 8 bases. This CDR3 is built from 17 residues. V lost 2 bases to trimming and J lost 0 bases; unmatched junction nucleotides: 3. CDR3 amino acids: CASSLWTGTSGANVLTF. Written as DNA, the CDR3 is TGTGCCAGCAGTTTATGGACAGGGACCTCTGGGGCCAACGTCCTGACTTTC.

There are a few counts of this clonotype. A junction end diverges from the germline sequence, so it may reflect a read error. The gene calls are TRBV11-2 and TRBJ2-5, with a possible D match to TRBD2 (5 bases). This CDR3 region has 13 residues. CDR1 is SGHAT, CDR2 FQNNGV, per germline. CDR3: CASSLVFSERGHF. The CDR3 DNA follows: TGTGCCAGCAGCTTAGTTTTTTCGGAGAGAGGGCACTTC. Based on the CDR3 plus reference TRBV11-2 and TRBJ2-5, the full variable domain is EAGVAQSPRYKIIEKRQSVAFWCNPISGHATLYWYQQILGQGPKLLIQFQNNGVVDDSQLPKDRFSAERLKGVDSTLKIQPAKLEDSAVYLCASSLVFSERGHFGPGTRLLVL.

The CDR3 DNA follows: TGCGCCAGCAGTGAGTCGAGGGGGACCCAGTACTTC. It encodes CASSESRGTQYF. J is TRBJ2-5 and V is TRBV10-1; tentatively, D is TRBD1 or TRBD2 (5 bases each). This CDR3 contains 12 residues. Germline lookup yields CDR1 WNHNN and CDR2 SYGVQD (reference sequence). The ends were cut back, 0 bases at V and 7 bases at J, with 6 bases in the middle.

CDR3 region: CASSFTGGLETQYF. The CDR3 region has the DNA TGTGCCAGCAGCTTCACAGGGGGCCTGGAGACCCAGTACTTC. The rearrangement uses TRBV7-3 and TRBJ2-5, with 9 positions matching TRBD1. CDR3 length: 14 amino acids. Germline CDR1 reads SGHTA; CDR2 reads FQGTGA. V trimming: 3 bases; J trimming: 5 bases; junction bases outside the gene matches: 4.

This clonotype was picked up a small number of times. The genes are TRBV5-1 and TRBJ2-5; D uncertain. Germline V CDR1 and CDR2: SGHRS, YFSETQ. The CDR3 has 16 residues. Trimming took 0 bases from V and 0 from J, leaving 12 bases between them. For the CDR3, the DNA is TGCGCCAGCAGCTTGGCCGAGTGGCAGTACCAAGAGACCCAGTACTTC. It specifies CASSLAEWQYQETQYF.

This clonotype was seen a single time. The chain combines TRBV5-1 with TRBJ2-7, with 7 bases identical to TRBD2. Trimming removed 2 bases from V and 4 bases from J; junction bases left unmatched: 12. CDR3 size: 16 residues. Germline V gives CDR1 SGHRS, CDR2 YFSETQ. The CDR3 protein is CASSFPKAGELYEQYF. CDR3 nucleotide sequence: TGCGCCAGCAGCTTTCCGAAGGCGGGAGAGTTGTACGAGCAGTACTTC.

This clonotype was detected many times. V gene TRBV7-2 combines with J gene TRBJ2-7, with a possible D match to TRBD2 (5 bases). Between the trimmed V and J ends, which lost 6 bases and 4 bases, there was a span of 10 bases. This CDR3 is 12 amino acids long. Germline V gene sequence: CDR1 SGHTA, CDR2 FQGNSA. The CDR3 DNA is TGTGCCAGCAGTCGGAGGTGGTACGAGCAGTACTTC. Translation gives CASSRRWYEQYF.

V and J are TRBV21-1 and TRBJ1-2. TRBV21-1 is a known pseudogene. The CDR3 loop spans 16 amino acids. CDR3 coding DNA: TGTGCCAGCAGCTACGAGGTCAGGCCTGGTAACTATGGCTACACCTTC. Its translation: CASSYEVRPGNYGYTF.

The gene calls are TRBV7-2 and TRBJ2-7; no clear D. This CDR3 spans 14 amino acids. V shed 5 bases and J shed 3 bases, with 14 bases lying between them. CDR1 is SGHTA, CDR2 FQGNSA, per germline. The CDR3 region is CASSLDLGYYEQYF. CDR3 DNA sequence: TGTGCCAGCAGCCTAGACCTGGGGTACTACGAGCAGTACTTC.

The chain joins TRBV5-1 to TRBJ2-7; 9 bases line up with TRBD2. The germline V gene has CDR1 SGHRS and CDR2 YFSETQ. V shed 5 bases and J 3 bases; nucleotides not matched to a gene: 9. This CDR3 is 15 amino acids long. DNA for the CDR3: TGCGCCAGCAGAGAAGCTAGCGGGATCTTCTACGAGCAGTACTTC. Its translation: CASREASGIFYEQYF.